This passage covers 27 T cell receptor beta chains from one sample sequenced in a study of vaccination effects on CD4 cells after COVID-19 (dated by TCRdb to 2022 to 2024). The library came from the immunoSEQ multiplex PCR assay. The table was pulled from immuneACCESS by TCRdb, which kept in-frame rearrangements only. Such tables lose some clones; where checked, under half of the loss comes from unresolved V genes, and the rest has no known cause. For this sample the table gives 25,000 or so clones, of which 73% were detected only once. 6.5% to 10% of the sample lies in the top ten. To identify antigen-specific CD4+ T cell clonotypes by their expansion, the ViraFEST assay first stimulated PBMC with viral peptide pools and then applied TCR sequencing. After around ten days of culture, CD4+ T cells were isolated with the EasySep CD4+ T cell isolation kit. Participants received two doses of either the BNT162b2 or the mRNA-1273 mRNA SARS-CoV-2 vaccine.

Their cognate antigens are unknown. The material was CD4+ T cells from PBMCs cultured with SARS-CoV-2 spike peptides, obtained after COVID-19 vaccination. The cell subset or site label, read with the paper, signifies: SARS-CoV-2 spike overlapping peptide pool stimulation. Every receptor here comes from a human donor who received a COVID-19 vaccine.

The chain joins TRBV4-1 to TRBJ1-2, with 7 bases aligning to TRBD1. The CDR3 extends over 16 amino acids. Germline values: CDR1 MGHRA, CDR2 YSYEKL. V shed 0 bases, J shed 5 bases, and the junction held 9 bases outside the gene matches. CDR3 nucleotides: TGCGCCAGCAGCCAAGATCTGGGGCAGGGGGGTTATGGCTACACCTTC. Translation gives CASSQDLGQGGYGYTF.

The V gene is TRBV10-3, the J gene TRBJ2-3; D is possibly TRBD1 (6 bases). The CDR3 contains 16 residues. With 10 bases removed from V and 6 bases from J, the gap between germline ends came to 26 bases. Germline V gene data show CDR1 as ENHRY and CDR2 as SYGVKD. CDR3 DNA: TGTGCCAGCATGGTCGACAGGACGGGTGTGGTTGATACGCAGTATTTT. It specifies CASMVDRTGVVDTQYF.

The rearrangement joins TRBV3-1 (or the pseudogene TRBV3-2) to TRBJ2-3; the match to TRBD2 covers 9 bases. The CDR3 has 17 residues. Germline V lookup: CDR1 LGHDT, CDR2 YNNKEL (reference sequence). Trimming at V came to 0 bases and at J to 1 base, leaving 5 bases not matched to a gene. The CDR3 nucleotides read TGTGCCAGCAGCCAAGAATCAGTAGCGGGGGGCACAGATACGCAGTATTTT. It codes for CASSQESVAGGTDTQYF.

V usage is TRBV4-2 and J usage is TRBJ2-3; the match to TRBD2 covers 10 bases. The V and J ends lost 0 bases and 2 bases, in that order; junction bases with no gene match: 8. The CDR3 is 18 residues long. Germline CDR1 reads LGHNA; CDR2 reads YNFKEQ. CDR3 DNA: TGTGCCAGCAGCCAAGAAGGGTTTAGCGGGAGGAACACAGATACGCAGTATTTT. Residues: CASSQEGFSGRNTDTQYF.

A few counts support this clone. The CDR3 sequence: CASSEAGEADTQYF. The DNA of the CDR3 is TGTGCCAGCAGTGAAGCGGGAGAGGCAGATACGCAGTATTTT. This chain joins TRBV6-4 and TRBJ2-3; 8 bases agree with TRBD2. Germline-derived CDR1 and CDR2 are MRHNA and SNTAGT. V lost 3 bases, J lost 4 bases, and 3 bases stayed unmatched. The CDR3 extends over 14 amino acids.

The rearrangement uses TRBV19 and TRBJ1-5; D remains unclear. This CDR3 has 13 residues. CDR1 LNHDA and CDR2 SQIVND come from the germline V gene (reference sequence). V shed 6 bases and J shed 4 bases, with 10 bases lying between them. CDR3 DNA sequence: TGTGCCAGTAGGGACCGCCTAAATCAGCCCCAGCATTTT. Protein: CASRDRLNQPQHF.

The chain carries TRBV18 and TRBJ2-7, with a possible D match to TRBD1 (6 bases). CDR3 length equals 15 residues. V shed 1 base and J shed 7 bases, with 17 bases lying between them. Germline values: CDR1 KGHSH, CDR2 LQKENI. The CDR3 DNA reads TGTGCCAGCTCACCACGGGCTCTCACAGGGCTAGAGCAGTACTTC. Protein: CASSPRALTGLEQYF. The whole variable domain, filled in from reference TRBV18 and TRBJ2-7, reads NAGVMQNPRHLVRRRGQEARLRCSPMKGHSHVYWYRQLPEEGLKFMVYLQKENIIDESGMPKERFSAEFPKEGPSILRIQQVVRGDSAAYFCASSPRALTGLEQYFGPGTRLTVT.

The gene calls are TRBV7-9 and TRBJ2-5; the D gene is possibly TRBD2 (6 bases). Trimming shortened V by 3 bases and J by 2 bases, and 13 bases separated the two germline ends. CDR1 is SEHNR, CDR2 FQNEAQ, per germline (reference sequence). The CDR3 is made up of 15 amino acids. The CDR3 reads CASSFPLRGQETQYF. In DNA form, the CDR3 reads TGTGCCAGCAGCTTCCCCCTTCGGGGGCAAGAGACCCAGTACTTC.

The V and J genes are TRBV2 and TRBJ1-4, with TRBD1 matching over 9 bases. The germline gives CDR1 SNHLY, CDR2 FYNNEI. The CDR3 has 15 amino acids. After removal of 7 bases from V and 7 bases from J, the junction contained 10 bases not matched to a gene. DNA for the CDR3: TGTGCCAGCATTTCGGAGAACAGGGGGCTTGAAAAACTGTTTTTT. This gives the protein CASISENRGLEKLFF.

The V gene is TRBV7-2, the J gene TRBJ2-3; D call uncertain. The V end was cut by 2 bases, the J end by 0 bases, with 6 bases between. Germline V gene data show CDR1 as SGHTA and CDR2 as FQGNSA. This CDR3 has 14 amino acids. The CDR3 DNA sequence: TGTGCCAGCAGCTTAAGTGGTAGCACAGATACGCAGTATTTT. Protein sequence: CASSLSGSTDTQYF.

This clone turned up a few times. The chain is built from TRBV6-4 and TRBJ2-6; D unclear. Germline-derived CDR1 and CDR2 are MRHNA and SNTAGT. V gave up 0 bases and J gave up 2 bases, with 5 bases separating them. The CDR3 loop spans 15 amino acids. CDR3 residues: CASSDSSTGANVLTF. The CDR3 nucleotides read TGTGCCAGCAGTGACTCTTCAACTGGGGCCAACGTCCTGACTTTC.

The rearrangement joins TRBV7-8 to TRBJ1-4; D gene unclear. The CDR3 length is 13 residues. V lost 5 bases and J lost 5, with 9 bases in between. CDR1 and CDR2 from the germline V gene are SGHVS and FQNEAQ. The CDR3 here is CASSLEPNEKLFF. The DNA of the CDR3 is TGTGCCAGCAGCCTTGAACCGAATGAAAAACTGTTTTTT.

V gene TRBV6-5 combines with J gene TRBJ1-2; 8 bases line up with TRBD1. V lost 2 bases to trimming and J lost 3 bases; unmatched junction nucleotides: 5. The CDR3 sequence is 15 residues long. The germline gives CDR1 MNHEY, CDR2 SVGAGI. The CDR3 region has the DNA TGTGCCAGCAGTTACGGTGAACAGGGGGACTATGGCTACACCTTC. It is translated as CASSYGEQGDYGYTF.

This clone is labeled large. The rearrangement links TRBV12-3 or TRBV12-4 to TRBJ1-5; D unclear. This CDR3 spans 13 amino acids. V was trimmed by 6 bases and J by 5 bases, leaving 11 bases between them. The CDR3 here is CASRRRIDQPQHF. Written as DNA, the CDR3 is TGTGCCAGCAGGCGACGGATTGATCAGCCCCAGCATTTT.

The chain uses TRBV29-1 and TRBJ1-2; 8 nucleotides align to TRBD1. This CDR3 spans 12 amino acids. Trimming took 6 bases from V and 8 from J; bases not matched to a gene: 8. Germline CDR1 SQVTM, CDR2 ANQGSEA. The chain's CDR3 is CSVGGQGSGYTF. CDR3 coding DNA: TGCAGCGTCGGCGGACAGGGAAGCGGCTACACCTTC.

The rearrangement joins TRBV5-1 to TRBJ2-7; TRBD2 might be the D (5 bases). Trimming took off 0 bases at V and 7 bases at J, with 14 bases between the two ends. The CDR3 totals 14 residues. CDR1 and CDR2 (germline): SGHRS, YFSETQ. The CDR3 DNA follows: TGCGCCAGCAGCTTGGCCGAATTAGCGCGGGAGCAGTACTTC. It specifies CASSLAELAREQYF.

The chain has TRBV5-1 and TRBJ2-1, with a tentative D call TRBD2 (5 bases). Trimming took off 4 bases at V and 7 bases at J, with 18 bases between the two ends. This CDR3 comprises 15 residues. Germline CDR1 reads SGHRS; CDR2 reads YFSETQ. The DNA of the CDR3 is TGCGCCAGCAGCCCAACTCAAGCGGTGGTGAATGAGCAGTTCTTC. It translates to CASSPTQAVVNEQFF.

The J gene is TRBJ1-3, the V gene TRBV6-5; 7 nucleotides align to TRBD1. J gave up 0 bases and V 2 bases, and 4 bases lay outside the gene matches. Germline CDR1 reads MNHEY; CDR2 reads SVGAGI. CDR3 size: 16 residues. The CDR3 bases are TGTGCCAGCAGTTACGACACAGGGGTCTCTGGAAACACCATATATTTT. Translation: CASSYDTGVSGNTIYF.

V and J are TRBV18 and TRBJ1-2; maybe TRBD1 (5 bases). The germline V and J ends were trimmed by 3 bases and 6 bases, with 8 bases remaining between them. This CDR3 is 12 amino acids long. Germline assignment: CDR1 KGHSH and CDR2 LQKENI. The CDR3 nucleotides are TGTGCCAGCTCACCTCAGGGAGATGGCTACACCTTC. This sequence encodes CASSPQGDGYTF.

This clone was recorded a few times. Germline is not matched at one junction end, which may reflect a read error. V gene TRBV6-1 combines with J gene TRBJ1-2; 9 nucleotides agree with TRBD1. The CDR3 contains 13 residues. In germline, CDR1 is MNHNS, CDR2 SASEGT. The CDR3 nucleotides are TGTGCCAGCAGTGAAGGGGACAGGGTAGTTGGCTACTTC. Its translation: CASSEGDRVVGYF.

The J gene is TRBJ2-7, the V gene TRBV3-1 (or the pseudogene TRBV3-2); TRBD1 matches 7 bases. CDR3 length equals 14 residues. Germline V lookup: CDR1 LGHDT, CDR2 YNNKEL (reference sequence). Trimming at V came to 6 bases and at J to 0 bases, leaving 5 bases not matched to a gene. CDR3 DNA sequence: TGTGCCAGCAGTTACCGGGACAGCTCCTACGAGCAGTACTTC. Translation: CASSYRDSSYEQYF.

For the CDR3, the DNA is TGTGCCAGTAGTATATCACTAGCGGGGGGGGATACGCAGTATTTT. Amino acids: CASSISLAGGDTQYF. The V gene is TRBV19, the J gene TRBJ2-3; 13 bases map to TRBD2. The CDR3 spans 15 residues. V lost 2 bases to trimming and J lost 6 bases; unmatched junction nucleotides: 2. Germline V gene sequence: CDR1 LNHDA, CDR2 SQIVND (reference sequence).

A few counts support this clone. In DNA form, the CDR3 reads TGTGCCAGCAGTTTTGAGGGGGAAAAACTGTTTTTT. This sequence encodes CASSFEGEKLFF. The chain has TRBV12-3 or TRBV12-4 and TRBJ1-4, with TRBD1 as a possible D gene (5 bases). This CDR3 is 12 amino acids long. V was pared by 3 bases and J by 8 bases, with 7 bases between.

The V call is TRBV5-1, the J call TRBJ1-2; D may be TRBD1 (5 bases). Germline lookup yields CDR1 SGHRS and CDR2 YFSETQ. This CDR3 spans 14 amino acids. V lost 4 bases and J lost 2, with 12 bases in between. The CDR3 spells CASSRDAGNYGYTF. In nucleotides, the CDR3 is TGCGCCAGCAGCCGGGACGCCGGCAACTATGGCTACACCTTC.

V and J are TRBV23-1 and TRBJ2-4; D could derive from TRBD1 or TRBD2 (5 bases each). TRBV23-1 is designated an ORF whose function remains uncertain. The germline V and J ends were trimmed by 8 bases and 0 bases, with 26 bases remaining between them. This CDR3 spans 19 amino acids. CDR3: CASGDRLSFPFLAKNIQYF. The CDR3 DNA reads TGCGCCAGCGGGGACCGACTCAGCTTTCCTTTTCTAGCCAAAAACATTCAGTACTTC.

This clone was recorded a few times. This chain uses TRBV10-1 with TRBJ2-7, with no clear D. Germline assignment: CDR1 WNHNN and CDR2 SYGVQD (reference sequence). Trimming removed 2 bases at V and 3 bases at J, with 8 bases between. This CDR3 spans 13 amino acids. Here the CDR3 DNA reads TGCGCCAGCAGTGAGCACGCCTTCTACGAGCAGTACTTC. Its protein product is CASSEHAFYEQYF.

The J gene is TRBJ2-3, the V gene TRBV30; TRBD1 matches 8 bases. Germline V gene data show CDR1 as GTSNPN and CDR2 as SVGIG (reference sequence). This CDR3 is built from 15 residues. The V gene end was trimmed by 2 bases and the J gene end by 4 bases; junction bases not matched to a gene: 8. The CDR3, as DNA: TGTGCCTGGAGTTTAAGACAGGGGATGGCAGATACGCAGTATTTT. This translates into CAWSLRQGMADTQYF.